Shown below are 19 T cell receptor beta chains from a single sample sequenced in a study of blood T cell repertoires in COVID-19. Sequenced by immunoSEQ multiplex PCR; TCRdb stores in-frame clones only, minus some. This table has over 200,000 clones, around 82% appearing once. Specimen: peripheral blood. The receptors were gathered from a man older than 75 with acute or convalescent COVID-19.

This chain uses TRBV18 with TRBJ1-5; a weak D match, TRBD1 (5 bases). The CDR3 has 14 residues. V lost 2 bases and J lost 4, with 9 bases in between. Germline V CDR1 and CDR2: KGHSH, LQKENI. The CDR3 DNA reads TGTGCCAGCTCACCAACCGGGGGAAATCAGCCCCAGCATTTT. This sequence encodes CASSPTGGNQPQHF. Combining the CDR3 with reference TRBV18 and TRBJ1-5 gives the whole variable domain NAGVMQNPRHLVRRRGQEARLRCSPMKGHSHVYWYRQLPEEGLKFMVYLQKENIIDESGMPKERFSAEFPKEGPSILRIQQVVRGDSAAYFCASSPTGGNQPQHFGDGTRLSIL.

This clone was found once. The chain is built from TRBV5-1 and TRBJ2-2; TRBD1 matches at 9 bases. The germline V gene encodes CDR1 SGHRS and CDR2 YFSETQ. Losses at the gene ends were 0 bases for V and 7 bases for J; bases not matched to a gene: 13. CDR3 length: 18 amino acids. The CDR3 reads CASSLAPGQGGPNGELFF. The CDR3, as DNA: TGCGCCAGCAGCTTGGCCCCGGGACAGGGAGGCCCCAACGGGGAGCTGTTTTTT.

This clone was detected once. The rearrangement links TRBV5-8 to TRBJ2-7; possible D gene TRBD1, 7 bases. The V gene's germline CDR1 is SGHTS and CDR2 YDEGEE. The V end lost 3 bases, the J end lost 2 bases, and 21 bases lay between the germline ends. This CDR3 comprises 17 residues. CDR3 residues: CASSWGVGGISPYEQYF. DNA for the CDR3: TGTGCCAGCAGCTGGGGGGTAGGGGGCATAAGTCCCTACGAGCAGTACTTC.

The V call is TRBV7-9, the J call TRBJ2-2; D possibly corresponds to TRBD2 (5 bases). The V end was cut by 11 bases, the J end by 2 bases, with 15 bases between. The germline CDR1 and CDR2 sequences are SEHNR and FQNEAQ (reference sequence). There are 14 residues in the CDR3. The CDR3 coding sequence is TGTGCCCCCGGGGTGGTTCGTAACACCGGGGAGCTGTTTTTT. This sequence encodes CAPGVVRNTGELFF.

The genes are TRBV18 and TRBJ2-7, with D possibly matching TRBD1 (6 bases). This CDR3 comprises 17 residues. Germline CDR1 is KGHSH and CDR2 is LQKENI. V lost 1 base and J 3 bases, leaving 19 bases between the germline ends. The CDR3 protein is CASSPQIPGGGGYEQYF. The CDR3, as DNA: TGTGCCAGCTCACCACAAATTCCTGGGGGCGGAGGCTACGAGCAGTACTTC.

This clone occurred once. V and J are TRBV4-1 and TRBJ2-1; D not resolved. The V gene's germline CDR1 is MGHRA and CDR2 YSYEKL. V lost 0 bases, J lost 7 bases, and 10 bases lay in between. The CDR3 is made up of 14 amino acids. This CDR3 reads CASSQETSRNEQFF. The CDR3 DNA reads TGCGCCAGCAGCCAAGAAACCTCACGGAATGAGCAGTTCTTC.

The chain combines TRBV25-1 with TRBJ1-6; 8 bases agree with TRBD1. The CDR3 is 16 residues long. V was pared by 5 bases and J by 9 bases, with 12 bases of the junction left unmatched. Germline CDR1 is MGHDK and CDR2 is SYGVNS. CDR3 in DNA: TGTGCCAGCAGTTCGGCCGGGACAGGCCAAAGTTCACCCCTCCACTTT. It specifies CASSSAGTGQSSPLHF.

This sequence joins TRBV5-4 and TRBJ2-5; 7 bases map to TRBD2. Germline CDR1 is SGHNT and CDR2 is YYREEE (reference sequence). The CDR3 spans 14 residues. After removal of 3 bases from V and 3 bases from J, the junction contained 5 bases not matched to a gene. CDR3 protein: CASSSPSGEETQYF. The CDR3 DNA reads TGTGCCAGCAGCTCTCCAAGCGGGGAAGAGACCCAGTACTTC.

The chain uses TRBV2 and TRBJ1-4, with a tentative D call TRBD1 (6 bases). The CDR3 totals 13 residues. V was trimmed by 6 bases and J by 8 bases, leaving 13 bases between them. The V gene's germline CDR1 is SNHLY and CDR2 FYNNEI. DNA for the CDR3: TGTGCCAGCAGCACAACCGGGACAGAAAAACTGTTTTTT. Translation: CASSTTGTEKLFF. Full variable domain (remainder filled in from reference TRBV2 and TRBJ1-4): EPEVTQTPSHQVTQMGQEVILRCVPISNHLYFYWYRQILGQKVEFLVSFYNNEISEKSEIFDDQFSVERPDGSNFTLKIRSTKLEDSAMYFCASSTTGTEKLFFGSGTQLSVL.

This rearrangement joins TRBV2 to TRBJ2-3; D gene uncertain. The CDR3 is made up of 15 amino acids. Between the trimmed V and J ends, which lost 7 bases and 3 bases, there was a span of 17 bases. Per the germline V gene, CDR1 is SNHLY and CDR2 is FYNNEI. CDR3: CASKGLTKTTDTQYF. The DNA for the CDR3 is TGTGCCAGCAAAGGATTGACAAAAACGACAGATACGCAGTATTTT.

This sequence joins TRBV3-1 (or the pseudogene TRBV3-2) and TRBJ2-7, with TRBD1 matching over 10 bases. CDR1 and CDR2 (germline): LGHDT, YNNKEL (reference sequence). There are 15 residues in the CDR3. Trimming took 3 bases from V and 4 from J; bases not matched to a gene: 6. This chain's CDR3 is CASSHSDRGLYEQYF. The DNA of the CDR3 is TGTGCCAGCAGCCACTCAGACAGGGGGCTTTACGAGCAGTACTTC.

This chain links TRBV15 with TRBJ1-1; D is perhaps TRBD1 (5 bases). The CDR3 is 15 amino acids. The ends were cut back, 0 bases at V and 4 bases at J, with 12 bases in the middle. CDR1 and CDR2 from the germline V gene are LNHNV and YYDKDF (reference sequence). CDR3 nucleotide sequence: TGTGCCACCAGCAGAGATTACGGGGGGGGCACTGAAGCTTTCTTT. Residues: CATSRDYGGGTEAFF. Based on the CDR3 plus reference TRBV15 and TRBJ1-1, the full variable domain is DAMVIQNPRYQVTQFGKPVTLSCSQTLNHNVMYWYQQKSSQAPKLLFHYYDKDFNNEADTPDNFQSRRPNTSFCFLDIRSPGLGDTAMYLCATSRDYGGGTEAFFGQGTRLTVV.

The chain links TRBV9 to TRBJ2-5; 9 bases are a match to TRBD1. Germline CDR1 SGDLS, CDR2 YYNGEE. V shed 0 bases and J 5 bases; nucleotides not matched to a gene: 5. CDR3 size: 15 residues. The CDR3 DNA is TGTGCCAGCAGCGTAGGTGGGACAGGGTTTGAGACCCAGTACTTC. It translates to CASSVGGTGFETQYF. Based on the CDR3 plus reference TRBV9 and TRBJ2-5, the full variable domain is DSGVTQTPKHLITATGQRVTLRCSPRSGDLSVYWYQQSLDQGLQFLIQYYNGEERAKGNILERFSAQQFPDLHSELNLSSLELGDSALYFCASSVGGTGFETQYFGPGTRLLVL.

The CDR3 spells CASSLAANTEAFF. In DNA form, the CDR3 reads TGTGCCAGCAGCTTAGCAGCGAACACTGAAGCTTTCTTT. The chain combines TRBV7-9 with TRBJ1-1; D is unresolved. CDR3 length: 13 residues. Germline assignment: CDR1 SEHNR and CDR2 FQNEAQ (reference sequence). Deletions cut 0 bases from V and 1 base from J, with 3 bases between.

The CDR3 nucleotides read TGTGCCAGCAGACATGGTGGCACAGATACGCAGTATTTT. It encodes CASRHGGTDTQYF. The J gene is TRBJ2-3, the V gene TRBV11-1; no reliable D call. Trimming removed 6 bases at V and 1 base at J, with 8 bases between. This CDR3 comprises 13 residues. The V gene's germline CDR1 is SGHAT and CDR2 FQDESV (reference sequence).

This sequence joins TRBV6-2 or TRBV6-3 and TRBJ2-5; 12 positions match TRBD1. The length of the CDR3 is 16 residues. Looked up from germline, CDR1 is MNHEY and CDR2 is SVGEGT. J was trimmed by 4 bases and V by 5 bases; bases with no gene match: 8. Here the CDR3 reads CASSRSGTGGRETQYF. The DNA of the CDR3 is TGTGCCAGCAGTCGCTCCGGGACAGGGGGCAGAGAGACCCAGTACTTC.

The chain uses TRBV3-1 (or the pseudogene TRBV3-2) and TRBJ2-7; TRBD2 matches 8 bases. V lost 1 base, J lost 2 bases, and 4 bases stayed unmatched. Germline V lookup: CDR1 LGHDT, CDR2 YNNKEL (reference sequence). This CDR3 is built from 15 residues. The CDR3 spells CASSQVREGTYEQYF. The CDR3 nucleotides are TGTGCCAGCAGCCAAGTCCGGGAGGGCACCTACGAGCAGTACTTC.

CDR3 coding DNA: TGTGCCAGCACACTTACGGGCGGGAGTCCCGGGGAGCTGTTTTTT. This translates into CASTLTGGSPGELFF. This chain connects TRBV11-1 to TRBJ2-2, with 7 nucleotides matching TRBD2. The trim removed 7 bases at V and 6 bases at J, leaving 11 bases unmatched. Germline V gene data show CDR1 as SGHAT and CDR2 as FQDESV (reference sequence). This CDR3 is built from 15 residues.

The V and J genes are TRBV7-9 and TRBJ1-2; D gene unclear. CDR1 and CDR2 (germline): SEHNR, FQNEAQ (reference sequence). CDR3 length: 15 amino acids. Trimming cost V 5 bases and J 0 bases, with 13 bases left between them. As DNA, the CDR3 is TGTGCCAGCAGCCCACCCCGCCTAGCTAACTATGGCTACACCTTC. Its translation is CASSPPRLANYGYTF.